Described below is a single T cell receptor (beta chain) sequence and its context. Antigen specificity is unknown. In germline, CDR1 is MDHEN, CDR2 SYDVKM. After removal of 6 bases from V and 5 bases from J, the junction contained 9 bases not matched to a gene. CDR3 length: 14 amino acids. The PCR contained 60 Vbeta and 13 Jbeta primers. TCRdb's copy holds only in-frame clones and misses some; the assay was immunoSEQ multiplex PCR. This table holds around 120,000 clones, roughly 70% found once. The entry originates in a study of cytomegalovirus exposure and HLA in healthy donors. Whole-study results and caveats: Several V segments, TRBV6-2 and TRBV6-3 among them, could not be told apart and were dropped.

This chain connects TRBV28 to TRBJ1-1, with 7 nucleotides matching TRBD1. This receptor was taken from a woman aged 40 to 50 in good health and CMV-seronegative. The source material was PBMCs. The CDR3 nucleotides are TGTGCCAGCAGCTCGACAGGGATAGTGACTGAAGCTTTCTTT. It yields the protein CASSSTGIVTEAFF. Based on the CDR3 plus reference TRBV28 and TRBJ1-1, the full variable domain is DVKVTQSSRYLVKRTGEKVFLECVQDMDHENMFWYRQDPGLGLRLIYFSYDVKMKEKGDIPEGYSVSREKKERFSLILESASTNQTSMYLCASSSTGIVTEAFFGQGTRLTVV.